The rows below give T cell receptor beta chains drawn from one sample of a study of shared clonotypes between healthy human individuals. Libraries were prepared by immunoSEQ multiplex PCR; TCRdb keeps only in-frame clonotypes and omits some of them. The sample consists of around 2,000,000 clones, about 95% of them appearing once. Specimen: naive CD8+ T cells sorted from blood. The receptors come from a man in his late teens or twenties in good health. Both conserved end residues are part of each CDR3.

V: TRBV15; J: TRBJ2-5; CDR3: CATSRVPGETQYF
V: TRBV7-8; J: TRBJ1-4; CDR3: CASSFDSFNEKLFF
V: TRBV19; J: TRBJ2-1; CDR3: CASSIGLAGSYNEQFF
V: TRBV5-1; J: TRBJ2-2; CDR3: CASKQGVGELFF
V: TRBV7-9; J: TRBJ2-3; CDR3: CASSKLPGQSTDTQYF
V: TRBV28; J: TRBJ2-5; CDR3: CASSGRTGSSETQYF
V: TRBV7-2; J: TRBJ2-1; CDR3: CASSLGGTYNEQFF
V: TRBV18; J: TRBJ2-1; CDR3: CASSPPGRSSYNEQFF
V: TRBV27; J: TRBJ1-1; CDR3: CASSFGMSREAFF
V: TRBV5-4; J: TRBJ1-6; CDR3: CASSVRGISPLHF
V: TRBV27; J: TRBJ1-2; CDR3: CASSLDGTGFHGYTF
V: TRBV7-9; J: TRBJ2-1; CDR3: CASSYTRGWDEQFF
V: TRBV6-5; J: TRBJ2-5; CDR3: CASSFYGPQETQYF
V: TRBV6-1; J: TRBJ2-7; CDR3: CASSEHETYEQYF
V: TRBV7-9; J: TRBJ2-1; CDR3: CASIYEGSADNEQFF
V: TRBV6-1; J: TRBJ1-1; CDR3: CASSALGQQEAFF
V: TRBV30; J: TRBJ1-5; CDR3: CAWTPSTGYSNQPQHF
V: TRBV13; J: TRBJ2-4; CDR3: CASSSPRDGNIQYF
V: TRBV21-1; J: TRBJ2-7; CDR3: CASSKASPGGLHEQYF
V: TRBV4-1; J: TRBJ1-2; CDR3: CASSLSLNYGYTF
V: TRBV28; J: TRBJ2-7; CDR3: CASSRDRGFDEQYF
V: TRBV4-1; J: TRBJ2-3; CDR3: CASSQDDLAGEADTQYF
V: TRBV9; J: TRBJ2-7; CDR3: CASSVGLDRAYEQYF
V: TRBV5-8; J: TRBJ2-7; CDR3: CASSLWDSSYEQYF
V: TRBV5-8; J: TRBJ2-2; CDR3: CASSYPNTGELFF
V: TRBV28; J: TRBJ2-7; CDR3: CASSSDPKFYEQYF
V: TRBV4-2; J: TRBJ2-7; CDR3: CASSQDVGQGTEQYF
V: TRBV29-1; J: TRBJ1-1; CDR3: CSVYRGSEAFF
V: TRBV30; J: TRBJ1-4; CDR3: CAWAGAVSEKLFF
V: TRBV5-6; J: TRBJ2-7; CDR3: CASSLGRVVDEQYF
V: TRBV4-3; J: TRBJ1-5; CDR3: CASSQDSFGGANQPQHF
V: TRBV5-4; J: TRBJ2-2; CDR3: CASSGSPGQVNTGELFF
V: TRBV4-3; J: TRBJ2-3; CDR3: CASSSGLAGEGTDTQYF
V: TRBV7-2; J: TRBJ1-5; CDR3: CASSERVGPPQHF
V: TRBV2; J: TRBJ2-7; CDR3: CACLDRGWTGDYEQYF
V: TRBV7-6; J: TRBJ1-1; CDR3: CASSLNGGNTEAFF
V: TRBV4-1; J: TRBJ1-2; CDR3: CASSPVWGVKDYGYTF